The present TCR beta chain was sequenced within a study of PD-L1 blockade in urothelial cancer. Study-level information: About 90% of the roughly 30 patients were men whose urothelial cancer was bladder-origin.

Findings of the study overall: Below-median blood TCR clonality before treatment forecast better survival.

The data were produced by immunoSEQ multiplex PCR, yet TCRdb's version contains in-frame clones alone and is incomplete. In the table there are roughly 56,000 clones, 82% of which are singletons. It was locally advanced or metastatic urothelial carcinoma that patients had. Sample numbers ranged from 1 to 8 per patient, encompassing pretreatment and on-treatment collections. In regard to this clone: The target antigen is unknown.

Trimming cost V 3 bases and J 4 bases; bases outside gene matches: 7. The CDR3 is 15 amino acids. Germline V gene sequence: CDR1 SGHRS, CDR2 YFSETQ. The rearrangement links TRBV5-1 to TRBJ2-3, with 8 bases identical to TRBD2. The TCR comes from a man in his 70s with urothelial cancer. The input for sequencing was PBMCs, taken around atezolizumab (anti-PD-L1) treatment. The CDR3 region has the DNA TGCGCCAGCAGCTGGCTAGGACTAGCTGCAGATACGCAGTATTTT. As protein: CASSWLGLAADTQYF.